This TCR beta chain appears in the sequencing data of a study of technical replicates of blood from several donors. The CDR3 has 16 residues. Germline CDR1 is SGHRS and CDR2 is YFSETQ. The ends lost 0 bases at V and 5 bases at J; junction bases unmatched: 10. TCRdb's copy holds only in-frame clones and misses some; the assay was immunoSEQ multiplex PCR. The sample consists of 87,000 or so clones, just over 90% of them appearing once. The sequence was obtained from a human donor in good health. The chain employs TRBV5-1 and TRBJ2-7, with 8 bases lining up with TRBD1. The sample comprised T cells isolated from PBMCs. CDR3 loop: CASSLEPGQASNEQYF. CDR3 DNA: TGCGCCAGCAGCTTGGAACCGGGACAGGCTTCTAACGAGCAGTACTTC.